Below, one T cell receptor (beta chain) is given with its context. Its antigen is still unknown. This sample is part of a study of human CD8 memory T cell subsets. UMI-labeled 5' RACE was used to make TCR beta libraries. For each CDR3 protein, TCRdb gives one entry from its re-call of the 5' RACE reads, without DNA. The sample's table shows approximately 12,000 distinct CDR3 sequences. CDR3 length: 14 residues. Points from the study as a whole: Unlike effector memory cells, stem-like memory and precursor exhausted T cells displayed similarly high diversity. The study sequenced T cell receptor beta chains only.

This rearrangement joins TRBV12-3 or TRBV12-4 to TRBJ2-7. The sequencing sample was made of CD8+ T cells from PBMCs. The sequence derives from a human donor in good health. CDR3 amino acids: CASSLAGKSYEQYF.